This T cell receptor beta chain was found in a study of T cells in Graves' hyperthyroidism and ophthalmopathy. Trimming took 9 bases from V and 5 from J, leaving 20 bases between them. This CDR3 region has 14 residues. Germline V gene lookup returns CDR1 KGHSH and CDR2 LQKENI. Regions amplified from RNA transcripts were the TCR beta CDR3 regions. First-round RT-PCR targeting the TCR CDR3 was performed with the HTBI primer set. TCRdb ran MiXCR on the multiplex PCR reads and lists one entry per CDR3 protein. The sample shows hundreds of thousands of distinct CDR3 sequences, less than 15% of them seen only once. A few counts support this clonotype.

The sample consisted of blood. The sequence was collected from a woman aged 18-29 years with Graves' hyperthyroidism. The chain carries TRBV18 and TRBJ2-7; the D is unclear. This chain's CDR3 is CASSMPALADEQYF. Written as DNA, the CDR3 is TGTGCCAGTAGTATGCCAGCCCTTGCCGACGAGCAGTACTTC.